The T cell receptor (beta chain) described here comes from a study of PD-L1 blockade in urothelial cancer. Study context: Across blood samples, T cells had a median count of 141,255.

Every PCR received spiked-in synthetic TCR analog templates. Clones were sequenced by immunoSEQ multiplex PCR, and TCRdb holds only the in-frame ones, with some missing. The sample lists tens of thousands of clones; 82% were seen once. The CDR3 sequence is 16 residues long. V lost 5 bases to trimming and J lost 1 base, with 16 bases between them. Germline assignment: CDR1 MNHEY and CDR2 SMNVEV (reference sequence). This material consisted of PBMCs, taken around atezolizumab (anti-PD-L1) treatment. The V and J genes are TRBV27 and TRBJ2-3; no firm D call. The source of this sequence is a man aged 65-85 years with urothelial cancer. The CDR3 DNA sequence: TGTGCCAGCAGTACTCTCTTCTCTGCGGGCACAGATACGCAGTATTTT. Translating it yields CASSTLFSAGTDTQYF.